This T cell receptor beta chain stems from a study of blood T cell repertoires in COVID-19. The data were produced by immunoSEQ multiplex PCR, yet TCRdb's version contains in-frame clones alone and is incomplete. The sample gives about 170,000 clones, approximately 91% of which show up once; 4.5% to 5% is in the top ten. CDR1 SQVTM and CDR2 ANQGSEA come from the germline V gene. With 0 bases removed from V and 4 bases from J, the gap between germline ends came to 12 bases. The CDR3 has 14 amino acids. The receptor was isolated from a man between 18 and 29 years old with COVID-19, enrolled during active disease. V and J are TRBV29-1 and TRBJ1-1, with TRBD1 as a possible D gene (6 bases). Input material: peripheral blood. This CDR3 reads CSVEERRGTTEAFF. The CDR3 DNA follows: TGCAGCGTTGAAGAGAGAAGGGGGACCACTGAAGCTTTCTTT.